Detailed here is one T cell receptor beta chain. The antigen is unknown. The sample is drawn from a study of tissue T cells after allogeneic stem cell transplantation. Study in general: Patients with graft-versus-host disease had grafts: several unmodified, three CD34-selected and T-cell-depleted. All graft-versus-host disease patients had gastrointestinal involvement and received several lines of directed therapy. Overall study results and limits: This small cohort was clinically heterogeneous, and sampling depth was a limitation. Which tissue TCRs were alloreactive or antigen-specific was not determined. Some clones might be persisting host cells.

TCRdb's copy holds only in-frame clones and misses some; the assay was immunoSEQ multiplex PCR. The sample holds about 26,000 clones, about 90% seen once. Trimming cost V 5 bases and J 4 bases, with 8 bases left between them. CDR3 size: 11 residues. The germline V gene encodes CDR1 DFQATT and CDR2 SNEGSKA (reference sequence). This TCR came from a male donor aged 60 or older who later had graft-versus-host disease after an allogeneic stem cell transplant. The chain recombines TRBV20-1 with TRBJ1-1; D unclear. The sample in question was blood, obtained before transplantation. The CDR3 reads CSAPGLTEAFF. The CDR3 DNA sequence: TGCAGTGCTCCTGGCCTCACTGAAGCTTTCTTT.